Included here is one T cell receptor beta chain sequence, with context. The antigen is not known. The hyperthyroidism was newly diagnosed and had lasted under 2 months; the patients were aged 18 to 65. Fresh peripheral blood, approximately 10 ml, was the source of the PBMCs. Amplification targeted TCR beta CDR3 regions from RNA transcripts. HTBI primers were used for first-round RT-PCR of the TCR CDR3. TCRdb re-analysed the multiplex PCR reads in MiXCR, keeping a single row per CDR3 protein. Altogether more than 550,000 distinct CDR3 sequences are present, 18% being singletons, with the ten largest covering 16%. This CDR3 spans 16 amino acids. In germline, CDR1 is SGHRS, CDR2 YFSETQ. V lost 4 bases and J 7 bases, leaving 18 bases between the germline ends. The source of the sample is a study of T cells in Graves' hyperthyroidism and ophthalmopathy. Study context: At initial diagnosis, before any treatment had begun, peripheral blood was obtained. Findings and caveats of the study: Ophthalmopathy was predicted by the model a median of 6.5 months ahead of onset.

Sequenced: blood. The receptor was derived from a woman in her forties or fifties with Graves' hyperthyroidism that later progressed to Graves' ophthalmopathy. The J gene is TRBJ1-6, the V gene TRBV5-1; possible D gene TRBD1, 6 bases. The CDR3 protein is CASSLESPGANSPLHF. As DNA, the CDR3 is TGCGCCAGCAGCCTGGAGTCCCCAGGGGCCAATTCACCCCTCCACTTT.